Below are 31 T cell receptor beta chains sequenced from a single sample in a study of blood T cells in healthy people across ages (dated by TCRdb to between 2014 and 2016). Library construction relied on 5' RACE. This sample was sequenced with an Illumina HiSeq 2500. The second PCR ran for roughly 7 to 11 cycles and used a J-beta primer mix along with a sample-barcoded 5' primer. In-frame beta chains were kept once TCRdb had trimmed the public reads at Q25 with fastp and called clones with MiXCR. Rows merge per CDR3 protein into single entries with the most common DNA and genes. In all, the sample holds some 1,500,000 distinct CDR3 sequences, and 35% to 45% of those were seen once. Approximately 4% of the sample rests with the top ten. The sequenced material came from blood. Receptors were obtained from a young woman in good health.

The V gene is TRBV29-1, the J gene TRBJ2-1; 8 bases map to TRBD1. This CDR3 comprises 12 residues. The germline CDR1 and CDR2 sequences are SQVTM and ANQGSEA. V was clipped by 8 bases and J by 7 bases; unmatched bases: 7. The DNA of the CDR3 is TGCAGCCTGGGACAGGCGGGTAATGAGCAGTTCTTC. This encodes CSLGQAGNEQFF.

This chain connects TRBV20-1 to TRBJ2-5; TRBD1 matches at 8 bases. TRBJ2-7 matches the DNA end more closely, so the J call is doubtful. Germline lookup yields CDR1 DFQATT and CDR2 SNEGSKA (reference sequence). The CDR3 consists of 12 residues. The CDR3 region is CSATPTGAEQYF. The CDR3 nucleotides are TGCAGTGCTACCCCGACAGGGGCCGAGCAGTACTTC.

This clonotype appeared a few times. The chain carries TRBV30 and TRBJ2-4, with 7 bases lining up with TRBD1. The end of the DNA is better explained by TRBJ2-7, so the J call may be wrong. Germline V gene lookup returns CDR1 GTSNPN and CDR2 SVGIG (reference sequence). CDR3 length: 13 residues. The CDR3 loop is CAWSVAGGYEQYF. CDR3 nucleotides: TGTGCCTGGAGTGTGGCAGGGGGTTACGAGCAGTACTTC.

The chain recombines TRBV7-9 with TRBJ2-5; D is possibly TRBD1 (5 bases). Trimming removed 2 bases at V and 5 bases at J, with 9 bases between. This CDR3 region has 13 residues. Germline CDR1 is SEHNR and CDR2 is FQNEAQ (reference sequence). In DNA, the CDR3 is TGTGCCAGCAGCTTACAGGGTTGGGAGACCCAGTACTTC. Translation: CASSLQGWETQYF.

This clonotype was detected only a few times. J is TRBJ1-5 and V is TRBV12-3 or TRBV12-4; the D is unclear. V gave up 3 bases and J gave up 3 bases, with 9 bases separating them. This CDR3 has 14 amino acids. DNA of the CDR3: TGTGCCAGCAGTTTTCAACAGCCCAATCAGCCCCAGCATTTT. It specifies CASSFQQPNQPQHF.

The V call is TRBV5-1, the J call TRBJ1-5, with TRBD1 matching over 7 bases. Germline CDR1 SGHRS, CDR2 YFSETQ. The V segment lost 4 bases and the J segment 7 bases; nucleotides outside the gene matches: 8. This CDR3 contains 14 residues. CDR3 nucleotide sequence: TGCGCCAGCAGCCCAGGACAGGAAGAGCAGCCCCAGCATTTT. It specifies CASSPGQEEQPQHF.

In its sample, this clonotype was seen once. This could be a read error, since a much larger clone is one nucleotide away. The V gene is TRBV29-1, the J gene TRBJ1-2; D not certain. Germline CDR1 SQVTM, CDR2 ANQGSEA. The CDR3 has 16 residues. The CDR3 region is CSVEDRLHTVNYGHTF. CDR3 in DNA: TGCAGCGTTGAAGACCGGCTGCATACCGTTAACTATGGCCACACCTTC.

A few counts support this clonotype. In nucleotides, the CDR3 is TGCGCCAGCAGCCACCAGATGGGGTATGAGCAGTTCTTC. It is translated as CASSHQMGYEQFF. The chain is built from TRBV4-1 and TRBJ2-1; D ambiguous. CDR1 and CDR2 from the germline V gene are MGHRA and YSYEKL. The CDR3 is 13 residues long. V was shortened by 3 bases and J by 8 bases, with 11 bases between the two germline ends.

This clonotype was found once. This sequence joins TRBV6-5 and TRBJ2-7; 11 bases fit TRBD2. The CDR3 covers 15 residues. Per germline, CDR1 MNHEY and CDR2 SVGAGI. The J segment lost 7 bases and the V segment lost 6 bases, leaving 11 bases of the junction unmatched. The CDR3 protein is CASSLTTSGAGEQYF. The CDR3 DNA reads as TGTGCCAGCAGCTTGACGACTAGCGGGGCGGGAGAGCAGTACTTC.

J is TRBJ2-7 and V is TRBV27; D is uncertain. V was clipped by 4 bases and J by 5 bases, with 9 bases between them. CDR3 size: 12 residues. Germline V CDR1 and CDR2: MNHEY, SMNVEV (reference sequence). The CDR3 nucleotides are TGTGCCAGCAGTTCCAGCCCGAACGAGCAGTACTTC. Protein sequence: CASSSSPNEQYF.

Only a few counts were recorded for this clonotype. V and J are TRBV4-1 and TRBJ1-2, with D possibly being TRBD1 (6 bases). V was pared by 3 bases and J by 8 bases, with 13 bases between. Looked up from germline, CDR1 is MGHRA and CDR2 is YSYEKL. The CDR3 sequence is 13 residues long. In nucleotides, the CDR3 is TGCGCCAGCAGCCATACAGGGCCGGCGGGCTACACCTTC. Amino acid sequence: CASSHTGPAGYTF.

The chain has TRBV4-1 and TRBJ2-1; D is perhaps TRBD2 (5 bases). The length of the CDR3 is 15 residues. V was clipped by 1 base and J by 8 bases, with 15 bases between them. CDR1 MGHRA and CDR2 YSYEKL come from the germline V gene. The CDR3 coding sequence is TGCGCCAGCAGCCAAGTGACCCCCGGGATAGATGAGCAGTTCTTC. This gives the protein CASSQVTPGIDEQFF.

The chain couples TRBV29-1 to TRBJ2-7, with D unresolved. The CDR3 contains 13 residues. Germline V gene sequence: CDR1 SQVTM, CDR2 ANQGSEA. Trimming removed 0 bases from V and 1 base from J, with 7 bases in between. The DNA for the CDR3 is TGCAGCGTTGAAGATGGCAGTTCCTACGAGCAGTACTTC. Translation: CSVEDGSSYEQYF.

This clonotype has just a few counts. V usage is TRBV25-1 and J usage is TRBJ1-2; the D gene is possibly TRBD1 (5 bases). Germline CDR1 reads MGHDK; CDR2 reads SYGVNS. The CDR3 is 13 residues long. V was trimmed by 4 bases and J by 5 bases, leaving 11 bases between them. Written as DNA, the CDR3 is TGTGCCAGCAGTGTTTTAGGGGAGTATGGCTACACCTTC. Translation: CASSVLGEYGYTF.

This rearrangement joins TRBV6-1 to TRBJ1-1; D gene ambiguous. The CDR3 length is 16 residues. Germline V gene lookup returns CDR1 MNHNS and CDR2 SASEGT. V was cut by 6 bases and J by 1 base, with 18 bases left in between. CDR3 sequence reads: CASSGSFLTSNTEAFF. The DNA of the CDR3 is TGTGCCAGCAGCGGATCCTTCCTTACTTCGAACACTGAAGCTTTCTTT.

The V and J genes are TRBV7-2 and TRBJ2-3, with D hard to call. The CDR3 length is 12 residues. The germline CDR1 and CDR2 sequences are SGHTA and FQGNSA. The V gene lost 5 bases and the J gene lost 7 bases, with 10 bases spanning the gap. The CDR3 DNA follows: TGTGCCAGCAGCCTAGGGATTAATACGCAGTATTTT. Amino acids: CASSLGINTQYF.

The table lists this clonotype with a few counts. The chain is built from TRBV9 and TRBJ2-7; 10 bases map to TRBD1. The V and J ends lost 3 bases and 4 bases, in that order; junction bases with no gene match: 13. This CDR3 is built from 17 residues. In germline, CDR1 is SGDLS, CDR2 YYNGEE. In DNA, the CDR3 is TGTGCCAGCAGCGCCCAGAGGACGACAGGGGGCGGGTACGAGCAGTACTTC. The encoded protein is CASSAQRTTGGGYEQYF. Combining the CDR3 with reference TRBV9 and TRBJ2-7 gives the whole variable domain DSGVTQTPKHLITATGQRVTLRCSPRSGDLSVYWYQQSLDQGLQFLIQYYNGEERAKGNILERFSAQQFPDLHSELNLSSLELGDSALYFCASSAQRTTGGGYEQYFGPGTRLTVT.

In DNA, the CDR3 is TGCGCCAGCAGCCGGAGGGATCATAGCAATCAGCCCCAGCATTTT. Protein sequence: CASSRRDHSNQPQHF. This chain uses TRBV4-1 with TRBJ1-5; D gene unclear. Trimming removed 4 bases at V and 0 bases at J, with 10 bases between. Germline V gives CDR1 MGHRA, CDR2 YSYEKL. This CDR3 has 15 amino acids.

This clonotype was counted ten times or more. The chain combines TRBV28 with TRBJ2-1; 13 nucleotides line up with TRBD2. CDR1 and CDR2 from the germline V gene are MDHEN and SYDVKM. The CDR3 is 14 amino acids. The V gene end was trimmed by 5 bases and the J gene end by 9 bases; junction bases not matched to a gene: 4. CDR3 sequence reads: CASSTGLAGVEQFF. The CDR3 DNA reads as TGTGCCAGCAGTACCGGACTAGCGGGAGTTGAGCAGTTCTTC.

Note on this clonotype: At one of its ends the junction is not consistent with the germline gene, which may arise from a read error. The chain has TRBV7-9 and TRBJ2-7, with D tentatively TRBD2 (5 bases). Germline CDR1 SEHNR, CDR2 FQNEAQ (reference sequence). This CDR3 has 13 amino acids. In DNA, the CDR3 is TGTGTCAGCAGCGCCACTAGAGACTACGAGCAGGACTTC. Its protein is CVSSATRDYEQDF.

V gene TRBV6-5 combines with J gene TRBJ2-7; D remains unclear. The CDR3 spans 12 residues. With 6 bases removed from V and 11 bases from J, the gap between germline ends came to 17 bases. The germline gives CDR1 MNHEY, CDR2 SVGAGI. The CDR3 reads CASRNQIGVEYF. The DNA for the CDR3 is TGTGCCAGCAGAAATCAAATCGGCGTCGAGTACTTC.

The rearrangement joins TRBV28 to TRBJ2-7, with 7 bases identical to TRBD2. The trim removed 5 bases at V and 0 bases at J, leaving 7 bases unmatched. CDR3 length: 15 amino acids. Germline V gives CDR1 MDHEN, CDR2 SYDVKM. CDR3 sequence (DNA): TGTGCCAGCAGTGACCCCGGGGGGAGCTCCTACGAGCAGTACTTC. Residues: CASSDPGGSSYEQYF.

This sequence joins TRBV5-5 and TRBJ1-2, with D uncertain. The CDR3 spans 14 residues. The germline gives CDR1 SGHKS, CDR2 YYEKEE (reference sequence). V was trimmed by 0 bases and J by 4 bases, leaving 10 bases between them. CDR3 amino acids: CASSLDDFFYGYTF. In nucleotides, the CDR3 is TGTGCCAGCAGCTTGGACGACTTTTTCTATGGCTACACCTTC.

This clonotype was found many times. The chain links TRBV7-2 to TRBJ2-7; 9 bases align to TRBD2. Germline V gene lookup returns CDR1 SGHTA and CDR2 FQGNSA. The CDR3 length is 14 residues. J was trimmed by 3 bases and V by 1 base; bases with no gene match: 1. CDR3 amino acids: CASSLVAGDYEQYF. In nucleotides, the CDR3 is TGTGCCAGCAGCTTAGTAGCGGGGGACTACGAGCAGTACTTC.

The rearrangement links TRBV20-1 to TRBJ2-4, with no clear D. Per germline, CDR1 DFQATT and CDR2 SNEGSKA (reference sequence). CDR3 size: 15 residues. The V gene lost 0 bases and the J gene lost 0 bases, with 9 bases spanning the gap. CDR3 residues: CSARDPFLAKNIQYF. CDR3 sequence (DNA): TGCAGTGCTAGAGATCCCTTTCTAGCCAAAAACATTCAGTACTTC.

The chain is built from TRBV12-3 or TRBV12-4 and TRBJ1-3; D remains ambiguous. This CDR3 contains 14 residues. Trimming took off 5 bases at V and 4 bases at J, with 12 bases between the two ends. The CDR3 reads CASSPLASGNTIYF. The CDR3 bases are TGTGCCAGCAGTCCCCTGGCGTCAGGAAACACCATATATTTT.

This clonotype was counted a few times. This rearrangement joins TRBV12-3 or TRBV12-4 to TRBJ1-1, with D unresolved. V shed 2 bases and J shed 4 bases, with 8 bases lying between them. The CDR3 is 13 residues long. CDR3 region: CASSLTWGTEAFF. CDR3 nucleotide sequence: TGTGCCAGCAGTTTAACCTGGGGCACTGAAGCTTTCTTT.

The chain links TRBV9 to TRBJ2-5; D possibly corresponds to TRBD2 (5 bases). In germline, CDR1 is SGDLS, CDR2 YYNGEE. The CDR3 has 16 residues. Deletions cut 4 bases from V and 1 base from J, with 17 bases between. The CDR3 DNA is TGTGCCAGCAGCCTTCCATTCCTAGCAGGCCAAGAGACCCAGTACTTC. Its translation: CASSLPFLAGQETQYF. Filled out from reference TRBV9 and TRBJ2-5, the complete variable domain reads DSGVTQTPKHLITATGQRVTLRCSPRSGDLSVYWYQQSLDQGLQFLIQYYNGEERAKGNILERFSAQQFPDLHSELNLSSLELGDSALYFCASSLPFLAGQETQYFGPGTRLLVL.

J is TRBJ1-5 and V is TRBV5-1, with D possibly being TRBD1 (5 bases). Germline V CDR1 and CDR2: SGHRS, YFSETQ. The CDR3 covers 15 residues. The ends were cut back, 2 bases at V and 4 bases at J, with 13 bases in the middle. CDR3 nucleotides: TGCGCCAGCAGCTTCGATACAGGTCCGAATCAGCCCCAGCATTTT. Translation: CASSFDTGPNQPQHF. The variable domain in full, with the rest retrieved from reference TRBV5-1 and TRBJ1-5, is KAGVTQTPRYLIKTRGQQVTLSCSPISGHRSVSWYQQTPGQGLQFLFEYFSETQRNKGNFPGRFSGRQFSNSRSEMNVSTLELGDSALYLCASSFDTGPNQPQHFGDGTRLSIL.

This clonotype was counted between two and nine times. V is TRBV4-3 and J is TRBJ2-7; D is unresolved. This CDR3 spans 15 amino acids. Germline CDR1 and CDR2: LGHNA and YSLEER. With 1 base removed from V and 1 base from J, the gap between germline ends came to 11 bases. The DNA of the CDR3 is TGCGCCAGCAGCCAAGGGCAGGCCTCTTCCTACGAGCAGTACTTC. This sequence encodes CASSQGQASSYEQYF.

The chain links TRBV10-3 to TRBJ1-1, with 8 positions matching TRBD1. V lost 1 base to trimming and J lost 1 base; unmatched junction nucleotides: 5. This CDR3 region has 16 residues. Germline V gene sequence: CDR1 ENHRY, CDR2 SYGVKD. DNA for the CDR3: TGTGCCATCAGTGAGTGGCCCCAGGGGGCGAACACTGAAGCTTTCTTT. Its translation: CAISEWPQGANTEAFF.